What follows are 13 T cell receptor beta chains derived from one specimen sequenced in a study of T cell responses to AZD1222 COVID-19 vaccine. Sequencing used immunoSEQ multiplex PCR; TCRdb keeps in-frame clones, though not all of them. The sample carries some 110,000 clones, 75% to 90% recorded once. Material: peripheral blood, obtained 28 days after the second AZD1222 dose. Receptor source: an adult who received the AZD1222 COVID-19 vaccine.

The chain links TRBV5-1 to TRBJ2-3; no definite D call. Trimming cost V 2 bases and J 3 bases, with 10 bases left between them. This CDR3 region has 14 residues. Germline V gene lookup returns CDR1 SGHRS and CDR2 YFSETQ. CDR3 nucleotides: TGCGCCAGCAGCTTTGACGGGCAGACAGATACGCAGTATTTT. Amino acid sequence: CASSFDGQTDTQYF.

The V call is TRBV7-9, the J call TRBJ1-5; 9 bases line up with TRBD1. Germline-derived CDR1 and CDR2 are SEHNR and FQNEAQ (reference sequence). V shed 6 bases, J shed 5 bases, and the junction held 5 bases outside the gene matches. The CDR3 spans 14 residues. CDR3 coding DNA: TGTGCCAGCAGTTCGGACAGGGGTTATCAGCCCCAGCATTTT. This codes for CASSSDRGYQPQHF.

The chain links TRBV6-4 to TRBJ1-4; weak D call: TRBD1 (6 bases). V was cut by 7 bases and J by 8 bases, with 26 bases left in between. Looked up from germline, CDR1 is MRHNA and CDR2 is SNTAGT. This CDR3 spans 17 amino acids. As DNA, the CDR3 is TGTGCCAGCATATTAATAGTTGCAGGGGAATCGGTCGAAAAACTGTTTTTT. Its translation: CASILIVAGESVEKLFF.

This clone was picked up one time. The chain employs TRBV6-1 and TRBJ2-3; D may match TRBD1 or TRBD2 (5 bases each). This CDR3 is built from 18 residues. V gave up 4 bases and J gave up 6 bases, with 26 bases separating them. The germline gives CDR1 MNHNS, CDR2 SASEGT. CDR3 DNA: TGTGCCAGCAGTGTGTTTTCGGGGCTTGAGGGAAGGCGGGATACGCAGTATTTT. As protein: CASSVFSGLEGRRDTQYF.

The V gene is TRBV13, the J gene TRBJ2-2; unclear D gene. The germline CDR1 and CDR2 sequences are PRHDT and FYEKMQ (reference sequence). The CDR3 runs to 13 residues. Trimming cost V 0 bases and J 6 bases, with 5 bases left between them. CDR3 loop: CASSLGRSGELFF. The CDR3 DNA sequence: TGTGCCAGCAGCTTAGGCCGATCCGGGGAGCTGTTTTTT.

The chain carries TRBV7-9 and TRBJ1-1; possibly TRBD1 for D (5 bases). The CDR3 spans 11 residues. Trimming pared 5 bases from V and 6 bases from J, leaving 7 bases between. Germline V gene lookup returns CDR1 SEHNR and CDR2 FQNEAQ (reference sequence). CDR3 sequence: CASSQGAEAFF. The CDR3 DNA reads as TGTGCCAGCAGCCAGGGTGCTGAAGCTTTCTTT.

The chain recombines TRBV18 with TRBJ2-5; TRBD2 matches at 7 bases. The CDR3 totals 13 residues. The junction had 8 bases not matched to a gene; V was cut back by 8 bases and J by 5 bases. Germline CDR1 reads KGHSH; CDR2 reads LQKENI. CDR3 in DNA: TGTGCCAGCGAGATGACTAGCTTGGAGACCCAGTACTTC. Protein: CASEMTSLETQYF. The whole variable domain, filled in from reference TRBV18 and TRBJ2-5, reads NAGVMQNPRHLVRRRGQEARLRCSPMKGHSHVYWYRQLPEEGLKFMVYLQKENIIDESGMPKERFSAEFPKEGPSILRIQQVVRGDSAAYFCASEMTSLETQYFGPGTRLLVL.

This clone was detected only once. The chain links TRBV3-1 (or the pseudogene TRBV3-2) to TRBJ2-4, with D maybe TRBD1 (5 bases). The V end lost 1 base, the J end lost 3 bases, and 13 bases lay between the germline ends. CDR1 is LGHDT, CDR2 YNNKEL, per germline (reference sequence). This CDR3 is built from 16 residues. The CDR3 protein is CASSQGAGSGKNIQYF. As DNA, the CDR3 is TGTGCCAGCAGCCAAGGGGCAGGGTCTGGCAAAAACATTCAGTACTTC.

The chain links TRBV29-1 to TRBJ2-2; D is possibly TRBD2 (7 bases). Germline lookup yields CDR1 SQVTM and CDR2 ANQGSEA. The V and J ends lost 3 bases and 5 bases respectively, with 10 bases between them. This CDR3 spans 13 amino acids. CDR3 in DNA: TGCAGCGTTGAGGGGGGGCAGACCGGGGAGCTGTTTTTT. It is translated as CSVEGGQTGELFF.

The chain links TRBV7-3 to TRBJ1-6, with TRBD1 identical over 10 bases. Germline V lookup: CDR1 SGHTA, CDR2 FQGTGA. There are 17 residues in the CDR3. V shed 2 bases and J 8 bases; nucleotides not matched to a gene: 9. In DNA form, the CDR3 reads TGTGCCAGCAGCTTAGCCCCCGGGACAGGGGTCTATTCACCCCTCCACTTT. This gives the protein CASSLAPGTGVYSPLHF.

The chain uses TRBV6-4 and TRBJ2-3, with 7 bases aligning to TRBD2. The germline V gene has CDR1 MRHNA and CDR2 SNTAGT. The V segment lost 0 bases and the J segment 1 base; nucleotides outside the gene matches: 4. CDR3 size: 16 residues. CDR3 sequence: CASSDSGLAGTDTQYF. The CDR3 DNA reads TGTGCCAGCAGTGACTCGGGGCTAGCGGGCACAGATACGCAGTATTTT.

This clone was counted a single time. This chain uses TRBV27 with TRBJ2-3; D is perhaps TRBD2 (5 bases). The V gene's germline CDR1 is MNHEY and CDR2 SMNVEV (reference sequence). The CDR3 is 15 residues long. V lost 2 bases to trimming and J lost 0 bases, with 9 bases between them. As DNA, the CDR3 is TGTGCCAGCAGTTTAGAGGGCAGCAGCACAGATACGCAGTATTTT. It specifies CASSLEGSSTDTQYF.

V gene TRBV3-1 (or the pseudogene TRBV3-2) combines with J gene TRBJ1-2, with 7 bases fitting TRBD1. V was pared by 0 bases and J by 5 bases, with 9 bases of the junction left unmatched. This CDR3 is 16 amino acids long. Germline loops: CDR1 LGHDT, CDR2 YNNKEL (reference sequence). CDR3 sequence reads: CASSQDVETGRYGYTF. The CDR3, as DNA: TGTGCCAGCAGCCAAGATGTCGAGACAGGGAGATATGGCTACACCTTC.